Many counts were recorded for the clone carrying this T cell receptor (beta chain). The target antigen is unknown. This entry comes from a study of T cell repertoires in cytomegalovirus infection. For the study at large: A matching HLA type, together with CMV infection, was signaled by public TCR beta signatures.

Study-level findings and limits: Accumulated public TCR beta family frequency recognized individuals carrying CMV together with the relevant HLA. HLA-C-restricted, CMV-specific TCR beta clonotypes were dominant ex vivo.

Germline V lookup: CDR1 SGHVS, CDR2 FNYEAQ. V was pared by 5 bases and J by 1 base, with 6 bases of the junction left unmatched. The CDR3 runs to 16 residues. TCRdb reprocessed the reads via MiXCR and lists one record per CDR3 protein. The data show more than 150,000 distinct CDR3 sequences, with 20% to 25% seen just once and around 9.9% held by the top ten. The clonotype was recovered from a human donor in good health (CMV status not recorded). Some clones in this sample may be carry-over from other donors' samples. This chain joins TRBV7-6 and TRBJ2-3, with TRBD2 matching over 10 bases. Material: PBMCs. Written as DNA, the CDR3 is TGTGCCAGCAGCGTCCTAGCGGGGGCCGGCACAGATACGCAGTATTTT. It encodes CASSVLAGAGTDTQYF.